The present T cell receptor (beta chain) was sequenced within a study of T cells in tuberculosis. As concerns this clone: Its antigen is not known.

Study-wide results and caveats: Smaller distances to GMM-specific TCRs suggested their expansion in active tuberculosis. Active tuberculosis cases were adults; controls were adolescents.

This CDR3 has 15 residues. J gave up 3 bases and V 6 bases, and 6 bases lay outside the gene matches. The germline V gene encodes CDR1 MNHEY and CDR2 SMNVEV (reference sequence). TCRdb's copy holds only in-frame clones and misses some; the assay was immunoSEQ multiplex PCR. The sample holds around 35,000 clones, 85% to 95% seen once. Sequences were obtained from PBMCs. The source of this sequence is a donor aged 10-29 years with latent tuberculosis or without tuberculosis infection. V and J are TRBV27 and TRBJ1-5, with 9 bases identical to TRBD1. The CDR3: CASSPDRGNNQPQHF. The CDR3 nucleotides read TGTGCCAGCAGCCCGGACAGGGGAAACAATCAGCCCCAGCATTTT.